Here is one T cell receptor (beta chain) with its context. Its antigen is not identified. Germline loops: CDR1 KGHSH, CDR2 LQKENI. The CDR3 is 15 amino acids. V was trimmed by 0 bases and J by 13 bases, leaving 21 bases between them. The data derive from a study of cytomegalovirus exposure and HLA in healthy donors. Study-wide findings and caveats: HLA-A and HLA-B allele assignments for most subjects were reportedly predicted accurately using TCR beta sequences. Specificity of a few CMV-associated chains for CMV antigens was verified in vitro. In a later analysis, compared with equally common non-associated chains, HLA-associated beta chains were more expanded.

The primer mix had 60 Vbeta and 13 Jbeta primers. TCRdb's table, derived via immunoSEQ multiplex PCR, lists solely in-frame clones and lacks some. The sample consists of under 150,000 clones, 70% to 80% of them appearing once. Healthy donors of bone marrow made up the group. The receptor's source is a woman aged 45-65 years in good health and CMV-seronegative. Sequencing was done on a sample of PBMCs. This sequence joins TRBV18 and TRBJ1-1; D might be TRBD1 (5 bases). The CDR3 here is CASSPPGRVSLEIFF. For the CDR3, the DNA is TGTGCCAGCTCACCACCGGGCAGGGTGTCGTTGGAAATTTTCTTT.